What follows are 2 T cell receptor beta chains derived from one specimen sequenced in a study of human T cells and chemical hapten exposure listed by TCRdb under 2021. Sample time point, as interpreted from the label and publication: patch test 1, 2 weeks after DPC sensitization. The sample's treatment or condition label is to be understood as: therapeutic diphenylcyclopropenone sensitization with weekly scalp DPC. The library was prepared using RACE. TCRdb shows the sequencer as NextSeq 500. TCRdb reworked the public reads: Q25 trimming with fastp, MiXCR clone assembly, productive beta chains retained. Rows with a matching CDR3 protein are joined into one entry that keeps the most common DNA and genes. The sample data list approximately 80,000 distinct CDR3 sequences, and about 6.8% of these were observed just once. Together, the top ten hold roughly 1.4% of the sample. Source: whole blood, taken in connection with sensitization to the hapten diphenylcyclopropenone (DPC). These receptors were obtained from a woman aged 25 to 45 with alopecia areata. Some clones in this sample may be carry-over from other donors' samples.

At least ten counts were recorded for this clonotype. This chain links TRBV7-6 with TRBJ2-1; the match to TRBD2 covers 10 bases. CDR1 and CDR2 (germline): SGHVS, FNYEAQ. CDR3 size: 15 residues. The V gene end was trimmed by 2 bases and the J gene end by 6 bases; junction bases not matched to a gene: 4. The CDR3 is CASSLIAGGTNEQFF. The CDR3 region has the DNA TGTGCCAGCAGCTTAATAGCGGGGGGTACCAATGAGCAGTTCTTC. Supplemented by reference TRBV7-6 and TRBJ2-1, the full variable domain reads GAGVSQSPRYKVTKRGQDVALRCDPISGHVSLYWYRQALGQGPEFLTYFNYEAQQDKSGLPNDRFSAERPEGSISTLTIQRTEQRDSAMYRCASSLIAGGTNEQFFGPGTRLTVL.

This clonotype has ten or more counts. The V call is TRBV20-1, the J call TRBJ1-5; D is ambiguous. The CDR3 contains 15 residues. Germline values: CDR1 DFQATT, CDR2 SNEGSKA (reference sequence). V was shortened by 0 bases and J by 4 bases, with 13 bases between the two germline ends. The CDR3, as DNA: TGCAGTGCTAGAGATTGGGGAATCGGGAATCAGCCCCAGCATTTT. Translation gives CSARDWGIGNQPQHF.